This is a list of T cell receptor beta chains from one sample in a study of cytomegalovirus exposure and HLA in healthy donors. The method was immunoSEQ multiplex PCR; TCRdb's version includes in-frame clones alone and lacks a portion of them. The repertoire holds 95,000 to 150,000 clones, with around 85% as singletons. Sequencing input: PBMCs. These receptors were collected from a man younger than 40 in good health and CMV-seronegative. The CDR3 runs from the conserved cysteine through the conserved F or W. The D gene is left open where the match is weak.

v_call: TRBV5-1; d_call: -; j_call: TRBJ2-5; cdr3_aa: CASSRDNGETQYF
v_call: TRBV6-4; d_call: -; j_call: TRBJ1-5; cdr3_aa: CASTQEGGSNQPQHF
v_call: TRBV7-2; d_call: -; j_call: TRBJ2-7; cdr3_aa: CASSPRGGIKGSEQYF
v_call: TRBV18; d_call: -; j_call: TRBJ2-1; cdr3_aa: CASSPPAGRGAIYNEQFF
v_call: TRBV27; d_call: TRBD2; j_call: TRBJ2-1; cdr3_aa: CASRTFAGLAGGSSYNEQFF
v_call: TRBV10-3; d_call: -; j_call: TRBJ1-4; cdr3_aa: CAISEVRLNEKLFF
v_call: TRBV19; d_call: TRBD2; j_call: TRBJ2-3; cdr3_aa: CASSMDSGGAARTDTQYF
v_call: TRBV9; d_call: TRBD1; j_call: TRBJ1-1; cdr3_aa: CASSVAVDRELAFF
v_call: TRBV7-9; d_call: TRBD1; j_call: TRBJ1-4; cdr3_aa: CASSLRQGRNEKLFF
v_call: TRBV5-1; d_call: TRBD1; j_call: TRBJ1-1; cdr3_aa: CASSSLHRDRVMNTEAFF
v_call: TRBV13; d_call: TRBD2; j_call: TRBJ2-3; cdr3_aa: CASSLPSGGGTDTQYF
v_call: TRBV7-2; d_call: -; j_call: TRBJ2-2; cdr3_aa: CASSPRVYNTGELFF
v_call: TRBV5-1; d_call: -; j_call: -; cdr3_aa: CASSVNSYEQYF
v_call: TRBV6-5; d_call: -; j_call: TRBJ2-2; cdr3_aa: CASTRGWSSTGELFF